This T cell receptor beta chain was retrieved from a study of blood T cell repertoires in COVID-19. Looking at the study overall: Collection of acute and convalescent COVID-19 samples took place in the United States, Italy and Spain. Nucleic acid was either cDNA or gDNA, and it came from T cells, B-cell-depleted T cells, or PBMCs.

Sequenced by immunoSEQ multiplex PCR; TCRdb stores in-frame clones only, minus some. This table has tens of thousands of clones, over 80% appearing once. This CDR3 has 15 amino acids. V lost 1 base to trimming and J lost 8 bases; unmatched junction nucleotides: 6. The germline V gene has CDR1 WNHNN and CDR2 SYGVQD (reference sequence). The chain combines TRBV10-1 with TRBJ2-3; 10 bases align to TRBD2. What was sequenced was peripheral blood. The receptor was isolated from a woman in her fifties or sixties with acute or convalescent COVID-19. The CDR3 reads CASSEFSASGSTQYF. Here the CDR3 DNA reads TGCGCCAGCAGTGAGTTCTCGGCTAGCGGGAGTACGCAGTATTTT.